These T cell receptor beta chains were read from a single sample in a study of T cell responses to AZD1222 COVID-19 vaccine. This table comes from immunoSEQ multiplex PCR, and its TCRdb copy is limited to in-frame clones, with some not included. The sample lists tens of thousands of clones; approximately 85% were seen once. Sample: peripheral blood, taken on day 0 of MenACWY control vaccination. The receptor source for this set is an adult in good health. CDR3s leave out the opening cysteine and the closing phenylalanine or tryptophan. The order of the fields is V gene, CDR3 length, J gene, D gene, CDR3 protein. A D gene is named only where the DNA matches it firmly.

>TRBV7-9|10|TRBJ1-4|.
ASSFLGEKLF
>TRBV28|10|TRBJ2-3|.
ASKDMEDTQY
>TRBV19|11|TRBJ1-1|.
ASSISWWTEAF
>TRBV6-5|12|TRBJ2-6|.
ASCSRSGANVLT
>TRBV27|9|TRBJ2-3|.
ASSFGDTQY
>TRBV4-3|15|TRBJ2-7|TRBD1
ASSQVWRDRGLIRQY
>TRBV19|10|TRBJ1-6|.
ASSISASPLH
>TRBV28|12|TRBJ1-2|TRBD1
ASRGYQGVYGYT
>TRBV5-4|13|TRBJ2-7|TRBD2
ASSLGAGGSYEQY
>TRBV5-4|11|TRBJ1-2|.
ASSLGGGYGYT